This record covers a single T cell receptor (beta chain). Its antigen is not known. TCRdb's copy holds only in-frame clones and misses some; the assay was immunoSEQ multiplex PCR. Of some 89,000 clones in the sample, over 85% were seen once. This record belongs to a study of T cell responses to AZD1222 COVID-19 vaccine. Study-level points and caveats: Close to half of spike-specific TCRs reportedly recognize unmutated variant regions. An increase in Spike-specific TCR breadth and depth was observed after two AZD1222 doses. Possibly, clonal diversity was underestimated; donors were largely white British and included more females.

The sequence was obtained from an adult in good health. The specimen was peripheral blood, collected on day 0 of AZD1222 vaccination.

The CDR3 protein is CASSSDRRNNYGYTF. CDR3 nucleotide sequence: TGTGCCAGCAGCTCGGACAGGCGAAATAACTATGGCTACACCTTC. This rearrangement joins TRBV5-6 to TRBJ1-2; 7 bases are shared with TRBD1. The junction had 6 bases not matched to a gene; V was cut back by 3 bases and J by 1 base. The V gene's germline CDR1 is SGHDT and CDR2 YYEEEE. The CDR3 has 15 amino acids.